This T cell receptor (beta chain) emerged from a study of T-cell memory formation after mild COVID-19. The germline CDR1 and CDR2 sequences are SGHAT and FQNNGV. V was cut by 3 bases and J by 4 bases, with 12 bases left in between. The CDR3 extends over 15 amino acids. 5'RACE primed at constant segments yielded TCR alpha and TCR beta cDNA libraries bearing sample barcodes and UMIs. MiXCR, applied by TCRdb to the 5' RACE reads, yields one record per CDR3 protein. The profile shows roughly 100,000 distinct CDR3 sequences, over 10% of them singletons. Study outcomes and limitations: Some clones that responded were present in memory (sampled pre-infection), which suggests cross-reactive memory joined. Researchers could not confirm that second-wave clones peaking on day 37 targeted SARS-CoV-2.

Points on this clonotype: Its antigen is not identified.

The clonotype originates from an adult woman who had mild COVID-19 (a few samples of this study predate the infection). Cell type and time point are not known. The rearrangement links TRBV11-2 to TRBJ2-2; weak D call: TRBD2 (6 bases). Specimen: PBMCs or a T cell subset sorted from them (not recorded which). The CDR3 region is CASSLGGMSTGELFF. Written as DNA, the CDR3 is TGTGCCAGCAGCTTGGGAGGCATGTCCACCGGGGAGCTGTTTTTT.